This T cell receptor (beta chain) was documented in a study of T cell responses to AZD1222 COVID-19 vaccine. Only one count was recorded for this clone. Its specificity is not known. Study-wide points: Baseline seropositives among AZD1222 recipients totaled only five or six.

The repertoire was sequenced with immunoSEQ multiplex PCR; TCRdb's copy has only in-frame clones and lacks some. The data contain around 130,000 clones, approximately 90% of them singletons. The CDR3 length is 19 residues. The ends lost 0 bases at V and 0 bases at J; junction bases unmatched: 7. Germline values: CDR1 SGHTA, CDR2 FQGNSA. The rearrangement links TRBV7-2 to TRBJ1-6, with TRBD1 identical over 8 bases. The origin of this receptor is an adult who received the AZD1222 COVID-19 vaccine. The sample here was peripheral blood, taken 28 days after the second AZD1222 dose. The CDR3 loop is CASSLARTGLSSYNSPLHF. The CDR3, as DNA: TGTGCCAGCAGCTTAGCGCGGACAGGGCTGAGCTCCTATAATTCACCCCTCCACTTT.